A selection of T cell receptor beta chains follows, all from one sample in a study of blood T cell repertoires in COVID-19. Only in-frame clones appear in the TCRdb table, and some are missing; sequencing was by immunoSEQ multiplex PCR. The data contain some 58,000 clones, about 87% of them seen just once; the ten biggest clones take up about 3.5%. Sequenced input: peripheral blood. The receptors here all came from a human donor in a cohort sampled during active COVID-19. Both conserved end residues are part of each CDR3. D genes are given only for firm matches. Not all rows give a size; the values are once, few, many and, for expanded clones, a class.

TRBJ2-1,-,TRBV19,-,TGTGCCAGTAGTTCCCCGGGGAGCTCCTACAATGAGCAGTTCTTC,CASSSPGSSYNEQFF
TRBJ2-1,TRBD1,TRBV19,-,TGTGCCAGTAGTGCCCCCCGGGACAGGGTATCAAATGAGCAGTTCTTC,CASSAPRDRVSNEQFF
TRBJ1-4,-,TRBV6-5,-,TGTGCCAGCAGTTACTACGGGGAGGTTCGAGGTGAAAAACTGTTTTTT,CASSYYGEVRGEKLFF
TRBJ1-2,-,TRBV7-8,-,TGTGCCAGCAGCTCCAGCCGACAGACGTTAATCTATGGCTACACCTTC,CASSSSRQTLIYGYTF
TRBJ1-4,-,TRBV27,-,TGTGCCAGCAGTTTAAGACAGATACCCGTGGGGGGTAATGAAAAACTGTTTTTT,CASSLRQIPVGGNEKLFF
TRBJ1-1,-,TRBV6-2/TRBV6-3,-,TGTGCCAGCAGCCCTAAGACTTTCAGGGTCACTGAAGCTTTCTTT,CASSPKTFRVTEAFF
TRBJ1-2,TRBD1,TRBV5-1,-,TGCGCCAGCAGCTCCCAGACAGGGGCCCATGGCTACACCTTC,CASSSQTGAHGYTF
TRBJ2-6,-,TRBV7-9,-,TGTGCCAGCAGCTCCCGGGGGGCAGGGTTCGGGGCCAACGTCCTGACTTTC,CASSSRGAGFGANVLTF
TRBJ1-1,TRBD1,TRBV29-1,-,TGCAGCGTTACACAGGGGTTGCTAGGTGAAGCTTTCTTT,CSVTQGLLGEAFF
TRBJ2-7,TRBD1,TRBV4-1,-,TGCGCCAGCAGAGGGGCTCAGGGGGCAAGCTACGAGCAGTACTTC,CASRGAQGASYEQYF
TRBJ1-5,-,TRBV19,-,TGTGCCAGTGCCGGGAATAGCAATCAGCCCCAGCATTTT,CASAGNSNQPQHF
TRBJ2-7,TRBD1,TRBV14,-,TGTGCCAGCAGCCTCGGACAGGGGGCAATCAACGAGCAGTACTTC,CASSLGQGAINEQYF
TRBJ1-1,TRBD1,TRBV14,-,TGTGCCAGCAGCGAAGGACAGGGGTACACTGAAGCTTTCTTT,CASSEGQGYTEAFF
TRBJ1-4,TRBD1,TRBV5-8,-,TGTGCCAGCAGGCGGACAGGGGAGGCTAATGAAAAACTGTTTTTT,CASRRTGEANEKLFF
TRBJ2-1,TRBD2,TRBV18,once,TGTGCCAGCTCACATACTAGCGGGAGATACAATGAGCAGTTCTTC,CASSHTSGRYNEQFF
TRBJ2-7,-,TRBV12-3/TRBV12-4,-,TGTGCCAGCAGTTTAACCGGAGACGCGGAGCAGTACTTC,CASSLTGDAEQYF
TRBJ1-5,-,TRBV7-9,-,TGTGCCAGCAGCTTAGGCGCAGGGATGGGTCAGCCCCAGCATTTT,CASSLGAGMGQPQHF
TRBJ1-6,-,TRBV5-6,-,TGTGCCAGCAGCTTGCCGGGCCAGGGGAATTCACCCCTCCACTTT,CASSLPGQGNSPLHF
TRBJ2-5,-,TRBV5-6,-,TGTGCCAGCAGCTTGACTAGCCCTGGAGAGACCCAGTACTTC,CASSLTSPGETQYF
TRBJ2-7,TRBD1,TRBV18,-,TGTGCCAGCTCACTTGGGACAGGGATCGTCGAGCAGTACTTC,CASSLGTGIVEQYF
TRBJ1-2,-,TRBV20-1,-,TGCAGTGCTAGACACTCTCTCCCCCACTTC,CSARHSLPHF
TRBJ2-1,-,TRBV7-2,-,TGTGCCAGCAGCGCATCCGGGACAAACTACAATGAGCAGTTCTTC,CASSASGTNYNEQFF
TRBJ1-2,-,TRBV7-2,-,TGTGCCAGCAGCTGGGGACGGGGGGTAGGAAGCTATGGCTACACCTTC,CASSWGRGVGSYGYTF
TRBJ1-4,-,TRBV7-9,-,TGTGCCAGCAGCAAAACAGGGATTTCTAATGAAAAACTGTTTTTT,CASSKTGISNEKLFF
TRBJ1-2,TRBD1,TRBV28,-,TGTGCCAGCAGTTCAACACCGGGACAGCTCTATGGCTACACCTTC,CASSSTPGQLYGYTF
TRBJ2-3,-,TRBV7-6,few,TGTGCCAGCAGCTTAGGGGGAACAGGGAAAGCAGATACGCAGTATTTT,CASSLGGTGKADTQYF
TRBJ2-1,TRBD1,TRBV25-1,-,TGTGCCACCCCGGGACAGGAATACAATGAGCAGTTCTTC,CATPGQEYNEQFF
TRBJ1-1,-,TRBV14,-,TGTGCCAGCAGCCACAGGACACAGAACACTGAAGCTTTCTTT,CASSHRTQNTEAFF
TRBJ2-2,TRBD1,TRBV12-5,once,TGTGCTAGTGGTCTAACCCGGGACAGGGTTAACACCGGGGAGCTGTTTTTT,CASGLTRDRVNTGELFF
TRBJ2-3,TRBD2,TRBV19,-,TGTGCCAGTAGTTCACCGGGAGGGCCGCGTGCCGGTACGCAGTATTTT,CASSSPGGPRAGTQYF
TRBJ2-5,TRBD1,TRBV11-2,-,TGTGCCAGCAGACAAAAGACAGGGGGAAAAGAGACCCAGTACTTC,CASRQKTGGKETQYF
TRBJ2-3,TRBD1,TRBV6-2/TRBV6-3,few,TGTGCCAGCAGTTCGGGATTGACAGGGGGACTGGATACGCAGTATTTT,CASSSGLTGGLDTQYF
TRBJ1-5,TRBD1,TRBV19,-,TGTGCCAGTAGTCCCGGACAGGGGGGATTCGGGCAGCCCCAGCATTTT,CASSPGQGGFGQPQHF
TRBJ2-7,TRBD1,TRBV7-6,-,TGTGCCAGCAGCCGGGGCCTAACGACAGGGGCGGACGAGCAGTACTTC,CASSRGLTTGADEQYF
TRBJ2-3,TRBD2,TRBV7-2,-,TGTGCCAGCAGCCCGTGGACTAGTCACACAGATACGCAGTATTTT,CASSPWTSHTDTQYF
TRBJ2-7,-,TRBV9,-,TGTGCCAGCAGCGTAGGCGGGGTTCCCTCCTACGAGCAGTACTTC,CASSVGGVPSYEQYF
TRBJ1-2,TRBD1,TRBV6-5,-,TGTGCCAGCAGTTACCCCGGGACAGGAGAATATGGCTACACCTTC,CASSYPGTGEYGYTF
TRBJ2-7,TRBD1,TRBV6-5,-,TGTGCCAGCAGGCGGACAGGGGGCAACTACGAGCAGTACTTC,CASRRTGGNYEQYF
TRBJ1-4,TRBD1,TRBV2,once,TGTGCCAGCAGTGACGTGTTTGCAGGGGGTAAAAATCGGCTGTTTTTT,CASSDVFAGGKNRLFF
TRBJ2-2,-,TRBV7-2,-,TGTGCCAGCAGCCAAGGAAGACATAACACCGGGGAGCTGTTTTTT,CASSQGRHNTGELFF